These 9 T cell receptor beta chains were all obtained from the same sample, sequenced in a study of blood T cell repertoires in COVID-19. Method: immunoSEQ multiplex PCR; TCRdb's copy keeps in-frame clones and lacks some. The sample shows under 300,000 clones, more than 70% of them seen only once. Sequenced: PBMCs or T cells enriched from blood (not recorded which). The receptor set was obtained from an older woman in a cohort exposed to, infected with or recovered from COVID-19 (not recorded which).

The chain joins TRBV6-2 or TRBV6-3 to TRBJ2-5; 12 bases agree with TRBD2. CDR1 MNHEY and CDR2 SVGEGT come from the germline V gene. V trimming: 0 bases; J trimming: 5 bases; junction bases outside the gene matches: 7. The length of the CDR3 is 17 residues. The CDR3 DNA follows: TGTGCCAGCAGTTACTCCCTAGCGGGAGGGCCCTTTGAGACCCAGTACTTC. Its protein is CASSYSLAGGPFETQYF.

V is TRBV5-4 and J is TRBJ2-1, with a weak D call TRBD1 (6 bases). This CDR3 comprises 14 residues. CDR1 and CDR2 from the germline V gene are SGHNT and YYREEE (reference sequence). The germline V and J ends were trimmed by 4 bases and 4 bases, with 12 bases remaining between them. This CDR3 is CASSPTGNYNEQFF. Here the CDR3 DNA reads TGTGCCAGCAGCCCAACAGGGAATTACAATGAGCAGTTCTTC.

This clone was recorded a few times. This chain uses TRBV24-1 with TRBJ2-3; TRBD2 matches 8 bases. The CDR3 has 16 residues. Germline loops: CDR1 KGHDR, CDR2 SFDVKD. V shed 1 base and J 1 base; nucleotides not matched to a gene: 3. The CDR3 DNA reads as TGTGCCACCAGTGATTTTGCGACTAGCGGCACAGATACGCAGTATTTT. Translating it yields CATSDFATSGTDTQYF.

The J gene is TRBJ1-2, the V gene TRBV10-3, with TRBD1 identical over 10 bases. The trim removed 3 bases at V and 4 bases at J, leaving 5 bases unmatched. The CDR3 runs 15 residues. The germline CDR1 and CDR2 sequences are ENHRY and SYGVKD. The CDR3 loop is CAISEGTGAAYGYTF. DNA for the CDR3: TGTGCCATCAGTGAAGGGACAGGGGCGGCCTATGGCTACACCTTC.

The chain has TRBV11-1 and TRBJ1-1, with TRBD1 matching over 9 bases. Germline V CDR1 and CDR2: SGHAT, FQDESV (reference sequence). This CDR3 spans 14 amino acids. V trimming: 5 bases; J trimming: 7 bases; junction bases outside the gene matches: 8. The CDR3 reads CASSTGTGLGEAFF. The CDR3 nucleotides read TGTGCCAGCAGCACCGGGACAGGGCTTGGTGAAGCTTTCTTT.

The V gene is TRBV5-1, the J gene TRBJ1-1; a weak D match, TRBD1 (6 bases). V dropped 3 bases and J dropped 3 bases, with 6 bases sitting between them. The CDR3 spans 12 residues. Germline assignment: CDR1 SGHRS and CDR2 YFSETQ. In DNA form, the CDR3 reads TGCGCCAGCAGCTCAGGGGACACTGAAGCTTTCTTT. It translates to CASSSGDTEAFF.

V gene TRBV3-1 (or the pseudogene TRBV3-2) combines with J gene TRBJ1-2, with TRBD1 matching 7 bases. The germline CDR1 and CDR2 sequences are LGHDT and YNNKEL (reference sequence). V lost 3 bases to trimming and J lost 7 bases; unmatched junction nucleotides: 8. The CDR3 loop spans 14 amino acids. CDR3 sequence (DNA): TGTGCCAGCAGCCAGGGGACAGACTTAGGTGGCTACACCTTC. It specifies CASSQGTDLGGYTF.

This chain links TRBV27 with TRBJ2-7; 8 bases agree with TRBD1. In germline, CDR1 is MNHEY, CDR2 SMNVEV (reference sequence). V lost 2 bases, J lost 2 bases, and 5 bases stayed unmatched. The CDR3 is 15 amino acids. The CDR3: CASSLERTGTYEQYF. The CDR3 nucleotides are TGTGCCAGCAGTTTAGAAAGGACAGGGACCTACGAGCAGTACTTC.

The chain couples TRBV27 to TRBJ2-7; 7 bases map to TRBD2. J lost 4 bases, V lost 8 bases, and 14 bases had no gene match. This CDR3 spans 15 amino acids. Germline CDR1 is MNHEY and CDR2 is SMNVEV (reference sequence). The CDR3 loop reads CASRSPGRELYEQYF. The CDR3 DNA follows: TGTGCCAGCCGGTCACCAGGGCGGGAGCTGTACGAGCAGTACTTC.